The sequence of this T cell receptor beta chain was determined in a study of blood T cells in healthy people across ages. Roughly 10 milliliters of peripheral blood were drawn from each donor into EDTA-treated tubes. The authors isolated at least 6.5 million PBMCs per sample. A second about 7 to 12 cycle PCR used barcoded and J-beta primers. Each cDNA molecule was tagged by a template-switch adaptor with 12 random nucleotides. Each CDR3 protein gets one entry after TCRdb re-called the 5' RACE reads with MiXCR. The sample shows over 1,300,000 distinct CDR3 sequences, 59% of them seen only once. The V and J ends lost 4 bases and 3 bases, in that order; junction bases with no gene match: 14. This CDR3 has 17 amino acids. CDR1 and CDR2 from the germline V gene are DFQATT and SNEGSKA (reference sequence).

The receptor comes from a man aged 18 to 30 in good health. J is TRBJ2-3 and V is TRBV20-1, with TRBD2 identical over 9 bases. The sample consisted of blood. The CDR3, as DNA: TGCAGTGCTATTGCCCTCACAGCGGGAGGTTGGACAGATACGCAGTATTTT. Its protein is CSAIALTAGGWTDTQYF.